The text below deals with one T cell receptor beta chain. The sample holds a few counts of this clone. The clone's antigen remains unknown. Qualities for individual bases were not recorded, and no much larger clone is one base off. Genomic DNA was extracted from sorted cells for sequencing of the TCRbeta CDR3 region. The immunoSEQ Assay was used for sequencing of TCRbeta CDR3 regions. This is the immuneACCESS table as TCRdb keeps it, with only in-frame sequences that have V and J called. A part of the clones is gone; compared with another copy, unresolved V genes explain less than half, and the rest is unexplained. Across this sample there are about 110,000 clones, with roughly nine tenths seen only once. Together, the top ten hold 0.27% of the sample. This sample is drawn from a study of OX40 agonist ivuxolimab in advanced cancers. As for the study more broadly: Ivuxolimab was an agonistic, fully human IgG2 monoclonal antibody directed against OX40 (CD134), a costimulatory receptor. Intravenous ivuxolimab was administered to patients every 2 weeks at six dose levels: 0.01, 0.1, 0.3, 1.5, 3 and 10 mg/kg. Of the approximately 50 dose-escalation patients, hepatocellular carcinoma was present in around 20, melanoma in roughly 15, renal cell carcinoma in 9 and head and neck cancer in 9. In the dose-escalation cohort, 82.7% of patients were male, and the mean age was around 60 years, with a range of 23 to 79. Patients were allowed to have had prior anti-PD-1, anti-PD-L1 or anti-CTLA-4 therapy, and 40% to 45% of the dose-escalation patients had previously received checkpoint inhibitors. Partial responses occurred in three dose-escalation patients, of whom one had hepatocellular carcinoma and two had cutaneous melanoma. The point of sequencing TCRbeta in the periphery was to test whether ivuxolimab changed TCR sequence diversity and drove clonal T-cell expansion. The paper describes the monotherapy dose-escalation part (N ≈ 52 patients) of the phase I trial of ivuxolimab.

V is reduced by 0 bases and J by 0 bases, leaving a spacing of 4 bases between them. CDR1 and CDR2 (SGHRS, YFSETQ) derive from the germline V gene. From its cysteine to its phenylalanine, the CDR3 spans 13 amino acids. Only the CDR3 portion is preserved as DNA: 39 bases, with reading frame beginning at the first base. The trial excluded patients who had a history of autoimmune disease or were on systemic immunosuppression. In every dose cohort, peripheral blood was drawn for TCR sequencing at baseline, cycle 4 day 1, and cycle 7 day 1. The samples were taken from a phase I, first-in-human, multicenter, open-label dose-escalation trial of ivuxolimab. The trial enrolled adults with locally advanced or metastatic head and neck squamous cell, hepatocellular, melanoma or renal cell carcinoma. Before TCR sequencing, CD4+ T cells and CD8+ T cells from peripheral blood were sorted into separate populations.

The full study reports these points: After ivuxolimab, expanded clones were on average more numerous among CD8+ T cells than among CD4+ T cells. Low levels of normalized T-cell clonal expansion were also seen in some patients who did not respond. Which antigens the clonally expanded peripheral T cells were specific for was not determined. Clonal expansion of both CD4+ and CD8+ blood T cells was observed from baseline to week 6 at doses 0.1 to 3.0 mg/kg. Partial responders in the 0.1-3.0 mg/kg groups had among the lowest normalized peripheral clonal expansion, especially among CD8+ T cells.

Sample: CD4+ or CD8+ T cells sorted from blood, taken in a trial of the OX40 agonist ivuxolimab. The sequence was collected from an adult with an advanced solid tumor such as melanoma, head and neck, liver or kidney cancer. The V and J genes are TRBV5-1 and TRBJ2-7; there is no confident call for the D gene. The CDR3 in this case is CASSLVLSYEQYF. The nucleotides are TGCGCCAGCAGCTTGGTCCTCTCCTACGAGCAGTACTTC. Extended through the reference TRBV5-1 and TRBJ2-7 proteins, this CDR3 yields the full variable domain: KAGVTQTPRYLIKTRGQQVTLSCSPISGHRSVSWYQQTPGQGLQFLFEYFSETQRNKGNFPGRFSGRQFSNSRSEMNVSTLELGDSALYLCASSLVLSYEQYFGPGTRLTVT.